These 3 T cell receptor beta chains were sequenced from one sample in a study of T-cell reconstitution after alpha-beta-depleted transplantation in children. Using unique molecular identifiers, the investigators prepared the TCRbeta library. In TCRdb, the PCR reads were re-called with MiXCR into one record per CDR3 protein. The profile shows over 550,000 distinct CDR3 sequences, roughly 10% of them singletons. The specimen comprised PBMCs from the stem cell graft donor, sampled from the stem cell graft. Receptors originate from a human donor who donated a stem cell graft to a child with acute myeloid leukemia.

This clonotype has just a few counts. The chain combines TRBV15 with TRBJ1-4; D unclear. The V end was cut by 2 bases, the J end by 3 bases, with 10 bases between. The CDR3 loop spans 15 amino acids. The germline V gene has CDR1 LNHNV and CDR2 YYDKDF (reference sequence). The CDR3 region is CATSRSLGANEKLFF. As DNA, the CDR3 is TGTGCCACCAGCAGATCCCTGGGCGCTAATGAAAAACTGTTTTTT.

V usage is TRBV11-2 and J usage is TRBJ2-1; tentative D call: TRBD2 (5 bases). The V gene lost 5 bases and the J gene lost 15 bases, with 20 bases spanning the gap. This CDR3 spans 13 amino acids. Germline V gene sequence: CDR1 SGHAT, CDR2 FQNNGV. Written as DNA, the CDR3 is TGTGCCAGCAGCCGTGGGGAGAACCTTAGAGGGTTCTTC. Its translation is CASSRGENLRGFF.

This clonotype was observed many times. The rearrangement joins TRBV19 to TRBJ2-1; TRBD2 might be the D (5 bases). This CDR3 is 13 amino acids long. V was shortened by 9 bases and J by 10 bases, with 19 bases between the two germline ends. Germline CDR1 reads LNHDA; CDR2 reads SQIVND (reference sequence). The DNA of the CDR3 is TGTGCCAGCAAACTTGGAGGTCCGGGCGAGCAGTTCTTC. Translation: CASKLGGPGEQFF.